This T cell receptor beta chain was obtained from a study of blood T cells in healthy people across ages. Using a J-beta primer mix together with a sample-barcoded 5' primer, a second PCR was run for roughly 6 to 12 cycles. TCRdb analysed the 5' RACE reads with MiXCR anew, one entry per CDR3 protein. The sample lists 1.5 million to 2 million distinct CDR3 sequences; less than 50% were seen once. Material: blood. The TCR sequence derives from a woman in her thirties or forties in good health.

For the CDR3, the DNA is TGTGCCAGCAGCCCCCTAGCGGGGGGGCTGGCAGATACGCAGTATTTT. This translates into CASSPLAGGLADTQYF. The V and J genes are TRBV7-2 and TRBJ2-3; 12 positions match TRBD2. This CDR3 has 16 amino acids. Trimming took 5 bases from V and 4 from J; bases not matched to a gene: 7. The germline V gene encodes CDR1 SGHTA and CDR2 FQGNSA.